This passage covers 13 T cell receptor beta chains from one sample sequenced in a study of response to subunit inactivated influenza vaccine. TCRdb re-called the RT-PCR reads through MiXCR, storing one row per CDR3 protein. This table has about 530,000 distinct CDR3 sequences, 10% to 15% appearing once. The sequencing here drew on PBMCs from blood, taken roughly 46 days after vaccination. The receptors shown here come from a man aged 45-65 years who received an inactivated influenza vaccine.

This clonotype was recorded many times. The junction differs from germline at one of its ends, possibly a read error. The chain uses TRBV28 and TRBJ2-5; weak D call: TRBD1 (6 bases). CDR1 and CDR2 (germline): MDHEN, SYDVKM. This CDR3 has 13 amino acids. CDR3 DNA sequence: TGCGCCAGCAGCACGACAGGCCAAGAGACCCAGTACTTC. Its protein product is CASSTTGQETQYF.

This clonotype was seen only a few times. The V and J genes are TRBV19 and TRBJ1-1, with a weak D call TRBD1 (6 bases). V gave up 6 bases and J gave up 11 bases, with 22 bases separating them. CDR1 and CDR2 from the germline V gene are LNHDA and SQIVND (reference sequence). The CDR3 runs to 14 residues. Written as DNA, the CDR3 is TGTGCCAGTAGCGGGGGGGGGGCGCGGATTCCGGCTTTCTTT. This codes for CASSGGGARIPAFF.

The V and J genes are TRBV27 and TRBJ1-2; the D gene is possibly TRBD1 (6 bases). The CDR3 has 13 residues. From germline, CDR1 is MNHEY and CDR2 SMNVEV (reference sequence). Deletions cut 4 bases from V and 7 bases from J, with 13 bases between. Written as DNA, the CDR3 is TGTGCCAGCAGTTCTGGGGGGCTAACTGGCTACACCTTC. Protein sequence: CASSSGGLTGYTF.

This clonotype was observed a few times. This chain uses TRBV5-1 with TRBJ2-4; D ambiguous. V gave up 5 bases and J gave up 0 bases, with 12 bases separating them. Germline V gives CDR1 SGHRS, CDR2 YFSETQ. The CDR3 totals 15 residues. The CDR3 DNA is TGCGCCAGCAGTTGGGGTGACTCAGCCAAAAACATTCAGTACTTC. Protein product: CASSWGDSAKNIQYF.

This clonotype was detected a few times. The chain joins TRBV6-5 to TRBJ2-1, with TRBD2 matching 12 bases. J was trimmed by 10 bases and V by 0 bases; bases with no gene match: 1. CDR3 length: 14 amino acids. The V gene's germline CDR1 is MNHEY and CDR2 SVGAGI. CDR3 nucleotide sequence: TGTGCCAGCAGTTACTCGACTAGCGGGAGAGAGCAGTTCTTC. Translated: CASSYSTSGREQFF.

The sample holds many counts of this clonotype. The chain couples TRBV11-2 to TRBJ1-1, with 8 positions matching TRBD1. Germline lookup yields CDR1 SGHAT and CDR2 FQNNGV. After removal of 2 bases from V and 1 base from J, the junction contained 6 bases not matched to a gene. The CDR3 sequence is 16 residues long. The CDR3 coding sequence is TGTGCCAGCAGCTTAAGCAGGGGGCGAGGGAACACTGAAGCTTTCTTT. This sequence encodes CASSLSRGRGNTEAFF.

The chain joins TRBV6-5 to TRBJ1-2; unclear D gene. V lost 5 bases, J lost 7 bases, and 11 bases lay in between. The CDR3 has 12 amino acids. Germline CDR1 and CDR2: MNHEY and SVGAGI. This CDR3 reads CASSDPKAGYTF. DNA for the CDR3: TGTGCCAGCAGTGACCCAAAGGCTGGCTACACCTTC.

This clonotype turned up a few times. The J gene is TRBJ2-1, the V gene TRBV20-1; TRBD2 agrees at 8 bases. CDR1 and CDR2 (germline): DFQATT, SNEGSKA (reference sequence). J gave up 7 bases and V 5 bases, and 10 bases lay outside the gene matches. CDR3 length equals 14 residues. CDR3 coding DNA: TGCAGTGCTCTACTAGGACTAGCTGGAAATGAGCAGTTCTTC. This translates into CSALLGLAGNEQFF.

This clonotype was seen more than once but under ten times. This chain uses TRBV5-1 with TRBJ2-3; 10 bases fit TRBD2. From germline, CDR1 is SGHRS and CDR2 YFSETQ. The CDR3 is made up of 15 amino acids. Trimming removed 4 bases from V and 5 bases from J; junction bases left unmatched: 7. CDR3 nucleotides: TGCGCCAGCAGCCCCAGCAGCGGGAGGGGAGATACGCAGTATTTT. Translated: CASSPSSGRGDTQYF. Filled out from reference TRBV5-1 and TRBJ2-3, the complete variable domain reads KAGVTQTPRYLIKTRGQQVTLSCSPISGHRSVSWYQQTPGQGLQFLFEYFSETQRNKGNFPGRFSGRQFSNSRSEMNVSTLELGDSALYLCASSPSSGRGDTQYFGPGTRLTVL.

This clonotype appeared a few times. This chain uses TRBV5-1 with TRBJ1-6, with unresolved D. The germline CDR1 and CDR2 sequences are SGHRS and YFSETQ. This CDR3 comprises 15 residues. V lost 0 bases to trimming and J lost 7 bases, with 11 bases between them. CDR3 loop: CASSLDGSNNSPLHF. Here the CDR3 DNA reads TGCGCCAGCAGCTTGGATGGGTCTAACAATTCACCCCTCCACTTT.

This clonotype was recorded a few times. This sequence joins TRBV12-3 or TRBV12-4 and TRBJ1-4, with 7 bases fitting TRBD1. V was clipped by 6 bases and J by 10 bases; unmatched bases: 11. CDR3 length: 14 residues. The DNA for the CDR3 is TGTGCCAGCAGCCCCGGGACAGTTGACGGAAAACTGTTTTTT. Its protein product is CASSPGTVDGKLFF.

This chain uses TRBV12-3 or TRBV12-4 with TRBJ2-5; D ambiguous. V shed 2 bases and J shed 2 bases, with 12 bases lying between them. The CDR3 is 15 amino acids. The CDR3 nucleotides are TGTGCCAGCAGTTTATTTCAGGCCCCTCAAGAGACCCAGTACTTC. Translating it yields CASSLFQAPQETQYF.

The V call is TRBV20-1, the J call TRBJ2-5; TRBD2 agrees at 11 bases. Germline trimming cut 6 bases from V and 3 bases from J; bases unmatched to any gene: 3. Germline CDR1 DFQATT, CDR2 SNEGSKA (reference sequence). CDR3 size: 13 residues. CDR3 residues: CSATSGGKETQYF. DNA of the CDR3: TGCAGTGCAACTAGCGGGGGAAAAGAGACCCAGTACTTC.